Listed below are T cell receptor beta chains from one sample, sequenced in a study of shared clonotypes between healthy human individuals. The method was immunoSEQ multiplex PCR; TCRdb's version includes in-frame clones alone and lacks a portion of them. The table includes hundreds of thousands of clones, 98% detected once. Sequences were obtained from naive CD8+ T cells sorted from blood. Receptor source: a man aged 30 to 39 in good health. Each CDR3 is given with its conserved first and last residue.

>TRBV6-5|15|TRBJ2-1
CASSSTGGIYNEQFF
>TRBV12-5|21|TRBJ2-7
CASGFNNTPGLATTSSYEQYF
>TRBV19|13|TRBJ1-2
CASSHGLPYGYTF
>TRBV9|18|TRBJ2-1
CASSAALRQGGSLDEQFF
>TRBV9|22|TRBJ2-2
CASSADLLQGFGLAGGPGELFF
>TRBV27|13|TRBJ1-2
CASSPNKNYGYTF
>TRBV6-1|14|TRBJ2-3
CASSGTGSTDTQYF
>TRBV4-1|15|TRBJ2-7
CASSQGAGELGEQYF
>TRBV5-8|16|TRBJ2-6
CASSSGHFSGANVLTF
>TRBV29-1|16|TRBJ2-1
CSVVGTGTGSSHEQFF
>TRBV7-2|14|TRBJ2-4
CASSPAGPKNIQYF
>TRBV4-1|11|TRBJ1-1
CASSQGAEAFF
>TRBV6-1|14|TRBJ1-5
CASRRTGTNQPQHF
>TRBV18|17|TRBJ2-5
CASSLKAGGAKMETQYF
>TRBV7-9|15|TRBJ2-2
CASSSRNWNTGELFF
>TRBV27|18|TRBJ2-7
CASSHRRSSGRATYEQYF
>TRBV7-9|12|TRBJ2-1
CASSASGNEQFF
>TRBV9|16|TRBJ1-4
CASSGGLTGVGEKLFF
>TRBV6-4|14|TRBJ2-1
CASSEASGRYEQFF
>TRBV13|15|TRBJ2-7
CASSHSSFSRYEQYF
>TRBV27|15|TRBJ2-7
CASSIRPWGLYEQYF
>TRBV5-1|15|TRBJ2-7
CASSLASEARYEQYF
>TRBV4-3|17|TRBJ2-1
CASSQDLGQGAYNEQFF
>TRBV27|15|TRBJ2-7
CASSLVPTDSYEQYF
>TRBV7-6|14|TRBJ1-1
CASSPLQEYTEAFF
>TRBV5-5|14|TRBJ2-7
CASSLTGNSYEQYF
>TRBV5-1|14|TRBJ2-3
CASVQGVSTDTQYF
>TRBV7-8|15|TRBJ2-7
CASSLLAGGSYEQYF
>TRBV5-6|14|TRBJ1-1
CASSTGFMNTEAFF
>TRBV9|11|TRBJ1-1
CASGGGTEAFF
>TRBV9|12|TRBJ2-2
CASSVASGELFF
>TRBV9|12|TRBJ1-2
CASTQGHYGYTF
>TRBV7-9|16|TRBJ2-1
CASSPTRDRAGNEQFF
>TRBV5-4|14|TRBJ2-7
CASSLHERFYEQYF
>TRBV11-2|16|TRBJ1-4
CASSLRGLATNEKLFF
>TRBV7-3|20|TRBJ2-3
CASSLPGLAGPSPSTDTQYF
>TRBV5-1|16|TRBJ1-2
CASSLFLGGKDYGYTF
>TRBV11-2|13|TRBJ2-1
CASSPRLSDEQFF
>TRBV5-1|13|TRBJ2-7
CASSLGSFYEQYF
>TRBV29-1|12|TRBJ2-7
CSVEGDGYEQYF
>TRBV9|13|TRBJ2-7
CASSVHKEGEQYF
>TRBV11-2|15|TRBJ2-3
CASSFGGTFTDTQYF
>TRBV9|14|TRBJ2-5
CASSPPGGRETQYF
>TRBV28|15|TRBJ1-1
CASSLSLGMNTEAFF
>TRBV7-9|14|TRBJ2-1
CASSLSEESGEQFF
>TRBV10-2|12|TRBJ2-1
CASMAGDNEQFF
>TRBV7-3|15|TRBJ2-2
CASSFGAERTGELFF